This is a list of T cell receptor beta chains from one sample in a study of blood T cell repertoires in COVID-19. The data were produced by immunoSEQ multiplex PCR, yet TCRdb's version contains in-frame clones alone and is incomplete. The repertoire holds some 100,000 clones, with around 85% as singletons. The sequenced sample consisted of peripheral blood. These receptors originate from a man in his fifties or sixties with acute or convalescent COVID-19. The CDR3 runs from the conserved cysteine through the conserved F or W. The D gene is left open where the match is weak. Size tells how often a clone was seen (once, few, many) or the class of an expanded clone, and some rows leave it out.

D gene	V gene	clone size	J gene	CDR3 protein	CDR3 DNA
.	TRBV2	.	TRBJ2-1	CAGRGNEQFF	TGTGCCGGGAGGGGGAATGAGCAGTTCTTC
TRBD2	TRBV5-6	.	TRBJ2-7	CASSKTSGKDEQYF	TGTGCCAGCAGCAAGACTAGCGGGAAGGACGAGCAGTACTTC
TRBD2	TRBV9	.	TRBJ2-2	CASSAGGRSSTSGREDGELFF	TGTGCCAGCAGCGCCGGCGGGAGATCTTCGACTAGCGGGAGAGAAGACGGGGAGCTGTTTTTT
.	TRBV6-1	few	TRBJ1-4	CASSEGGGTNEKLFF	TGTGCCAGCAGTGAAGGAGGTGGGACTAATGAAAAACTGTTTTTT
TRBD1	TRBV2	.	TRBJ2-3	CASSGDRDTDTQYF	TGTGCCAGCAGTGGGGACAGGGACACAGATACGCAGTATTTT
.	TRBV10-3	few	TRBJ2-2	CAISAGLVNTGELFF	TGTGCCATCAGTGCGGGTCTCGTGAACACCGGGGAGCTGTTTTTT
TRBD1	TRBV5-1	once	TRBJ1-1	CASSFGTGQVTEAFF	TGCGCCAGCAGCTTCGGGACAGGGCAAGTCACTGAAGCTTTCTTT
.	TRBV6-2/TRBV6-3	.	TRBJ1-2	CASSLRGVQANYGYTF	TGTGCCAGCAGCCTACGGGGGGTACAGGCTAACTATGGCTACACCTTC
TRBD1	TRBV12-3/TRBV12-4	.	TRBJ1-1	CASSPGQGTEAFF	TGTGCCAGCAGCCCGGGACAGGGAACTGAAGCTTTCTTT
.	TRBV10-3	.	TRBJ1-1	CAITAGELTEAFF	TGTGCCATCACGGCAGGGGAATTGACTGAAGCTTTCTTT
TRBD1	TRBV19	.	TRBJ1-5	CASRRQGAQPQHF	TGTGCCAGTAGGCGACAGGGGGCTCAGCCCCAGCATTTT
TRBD2	TRBV2	.	TRBJ2-2	CASREGLAGVVGELFF	TGTGCCAGCAGGGAGGGACTAGCGGGAGTTGTCGGGGAGCTGTTTTTT
.	TRBV30	once	TRBJ1-4	CAWSVAFRGNRAPNLFF	TGTGCCTGGAGTGTAGCTTTTCGGGGTAACAGGGCTCCGAACCTGTTTTTT
TRBD1	TRBV18	few	TRBJ1-2	CASALGQGMSYGYTF	TGTGCCAGCGCACTGGGACAGGGGATGAGCTATGGCTACACCTTC
.	TRBV10-2	.	TRBJ1-3	CASSEARGFGGNTIYF	TGCGCCAGCAGTGAGGCCAGGGGCTTCGGTGGAAACACCATATATTTT
.	TRBV5-1	.	TRBJ1-2	CASSTGTARDGYTF	TGCGCCAGCAGCACCGGGACTGCCAGGGATGGCTACACCTTC
.	TRBV2	.	TRBJ2-7	CASSEVQGEQYF	TGTGCCAGCAGCGAAGTACAGGGAGAGCAGTACTTC
.	TRBV10-2	.	TRBJ2-7	CASAARDEQYF	TGCGCCAGCGCAGCACGGGACGAGCAGTACTTC
TRBD1	TRBV7-2	.	TRBJ2-7	CASSPGTGSHEQYF	TGTGCCAGCAGCCCGGGGACAGGAAGCCACGAGCAGTACTTC
.	TRBV23-1	once	TRBJ2-7	CASSPPSAGSYEQYF	TGCGCCAGCAGTCCTCCGAGCGCGGGCTCCTACGAGCAGTACTTC